These 15 T cell receptor beta chains were all obtained from the same sample, sequenced in a study of T-cell reconstitution after alpha-beta-depleted transplantation in children listed by TCRdb under 2016. Libraries were prepared through PCR. Reads for this sample came from an Illumina HiSeq 2500. TCR library preparation used molecular barcoding, with unique molecular identifiers applied to normalize quantification of the TCRbeta repertoire. Through fastp at Q25 and MiXCR, TCRdb rebuilt clones from the public reads, retaining in-frame beta chains. Entries that share a CDR3 protein sequence are merged under the most common genes and DNA. In this sample the table shows some 530,000 distinct CDR3 sequences, around an eighth of which occur a single time. Together, the top ten hold more than 5.5% of the sample. The specimen comprised PBMCs from the stem cell graft donor, sampled from the stem cell graft. The receptors come from a human donor who donated a stem cell graft to a child with combined immunodeficiency.

V and J are TRBV6-5 and TRBJ2-7; D unclear. There are 14 residues in the CDR3. Germline CDR1 is MNHEY and CDR2 is SVGAGI. V was pared by 0 bases and J by 4 bases, with 10 bases between. As DNA, the CDR3 is TGTGCCAGCAGTTACTCTGGTGGGGTTTACGAGCAGTACTTC. This encodes CASSYSGGVYEQYF.

The chain joins TRBV12-3 or TRBV12-4 to TRBJ2-1; D is possibly TRBD1 or TRBD2 (5 bases each). Trimming stripped 7 bases from V and 6 bases from J, with 10 bases between. The CDR3 is 12 residues long. The CDR3 spells CASTGTANEQFF. CDR3 nucleotides: TGTGCCAGCACGGGGACGGCCAATGAGCAGTTCTTC.

This clonotype came up many times. The V gene is TRBV20-1, the J gene TRBJ1-4; tentatively, D is TRBD1 (6 bases). The germline CDR1 and CDR2 sequences are DFQATT and SNEGSKA (reference sequence). CDR3 length equals 13 residues. The germline V and J ends were trimmed by 3 bases and 11 bases, with 16 bases remaining between them. CDR3 loop: CSARRGGTQKLFF. The CDR3 coding sequence is TGCAGTGCTAGGAGAGGGGGGACACAGAAACTGTTTTTT.

This clonotype showed up just a few times. The rearrangement uses TRBV7-3 and TRBJ2-6, with TRBD1 as a possible D gene (6 bases). The CDR3 runs to 16 residues. V dropped 8 bases and J dropped 0 bases, with 14 bases sitting between them. Germline CDR1 reads SGHTA; CDR2 reads FQGTGA. The CDR3 sequence is CASGRDINSGANVLTF. The CDR3 DNA follows: TGTGCCAGCGGCCGGGACATTAACTCTGGGGCCAACGTCCTGACTTTC.

The chain employs TRBV4-3 and TRBJ2-5; D possibly corresponds to TRBD2 (6 bases). The CDR3 runs to 15 residues. The V gene's germline CDR1 is LGHNA and CDR2 YSLEER. V lost 0 bases and J 4 bases, leaving 12 bases between the germline ends. CDR3 bases: TGCGCCAGCAGCCAAGATGCGGGGCGCAGAGAGACCCAGTACTTC. Its translation is CASSQDAGRRETQYF.

This chain joins TRBV14 and TRBJ2-1; a possible D gene is TRBD2 (5 bases). This CDR3 has 13 amino acids. From germline, CDR1 is SGHDN and CDR2 FVKESK. Trimming took 1 base from V and 9 from J, leaving 10 bases between them. The CDR3 nucleotides read TGTGCCAGCAGCCAAGGACTATCTGGTGAGCAGTTCTTC. It encodes CASSQGLSGEQFF.

This clonotype came up a few times. The chain couples TRBV11-2 to TRBJ2-7; 7 nucleotides agree with TRBD1. Germline V gene data show CDR1 as SGHAT and CDR2 as FQNNGV. The length of the CDR3 is 18 residues. Trimming at V came to 5 bases and at J to 2 bases, leaving 18 bases not matched to a gene. In DNA, the CDR3 is TGTGCCAGCAGCATCACGAGGATACGGACAGGCGTAGCCTACGAGCAGTACTTC. Its translation: CASSITRIRTGVAYEQYF.

This clonotype was counted between two and nine times. The chain carries TRBV16 and TRBJ1-5; D call uncertain. The germline V gene has CDR1 KGHSY and CDR2 FQNENV. Trimming took 1 base from V and 7 from J, leaving 5 bases between them. The CDR3 spans 12 residues. The CDR3, as DNA: TGTGCCAGCAGCCAATTGAGACAGCCCCAGCATTTT. Translated: CASSQLRQPQHF. Looking up the rest from reference TRBV16 and TRBJ1-5 gives the full variable domain: GEEVAQTPKHLVRGEGQKAKLYCAPIKGHSYVFWYQQVLKNEFKFLISFQNENVFDETGMPKERFSAKCLPNSPCSLEIQATKLEDSAVYFCASSQLRQPQHFGDGTRLSIL.

Only a few counts were recorded for this clonotype. The genes are TRBV7-3 and TRBJ2-5; perhaps TRBD1 as D (6 bases). Trimming took off 5 bases at V and 5 bases at J, with 12 bases between the two ends. CDR3 length equals 13 residues. The germline V gene has CDR1 SGHTA and CDR2 FQGTGA. The CDR3 spells CASSPEGGETQYF. CDR3 DNA: TGTGCCAGCAGCCCTGAAGGGGGTGAGACCCAGTACTTC. Filled out from reference TRBV7-3 and TRBJ2-5, the complete variable domain reads GAGVSQTPSNKVTEKGKYVELRCDPISGHTALYWYRQSLGQGPEFLIYFQGTGAADDSGLPNDRFFAVRPEGSVSTLKIQRTERGDSAVYLCASSPEGGETQYFGPGTRLLVL.

This rearrangement joins TRBV3-1 to TRBJ2-7, with D uncertain. The CDR3 has 13 amino acids. V was shortened by 0 bases and J by 2 bases, with 5 bases between the two germline ends. CDR1 is LGHDT and CDR2 is YNNKEL in the germline V gene (reference sequence). This chain's CDR3 is CASSQERTYEQYF. The CDR3, as DNA: TGTGCCAGCAGCCAAGAAAGGACCTACGAGCAGTACTTC.

This chain connects TRBV5-1 to TRBJ2-5; D gene uncertain. CDR3 length: 15 residues. Trimming took 0 bases from V and 0 from J, leaving 9 bases between them. The germline CDR1 and CDR2 sequences are SGHRS and YFSETQ. CDR3 sequence: CASSLGVRNQETQYF. As DNA, the CDR3 is TGCGCCAGCAGCTTGGGGGTCCGGAACCAAGAGACCCAGTACTTC.

This clonotype was observed at least ten times. This chain uses TRBV24-1 with TRBJ2-2; D gene ambiguous. The V and J ends lost 3 bases and 0 bases respectively, with 10 bases between them. Germline CDR1 and CDR2: KGHDR and SFDVKD. The CDR3 contains 16 residues. This CDR3 reads CATSDQRFANTGELFF. CDR3 DNA: TGTGCCACCAGTGATCAAAGGTTTGCGAACACCGGGGAGCTGTTTTTT.

This clonotype was seen a handful of times. The chain couples TRBV20-1 to TRBJ1-5; TRBD1 aligns across 10 bases. Trimming at V came to 6 bases and at J to 7 bases, leaving 3 bases not matched to a gene. The CDR3 totals 12 residues. Germline assignment: CDR1 DFQATT and CDR2 SNEGSKA (reference sequence). The CDR3 region has the DNA TGCAGTGCCGGGACAGGGGAACAGCCCCAGCATTTT. It is translated as CSAGTGEQPQHF.

This clonotype occurred a few times. The chain couples TRBV5-6 to TRBJ2-5; the match to TRBD2 covers 13 bases. CDR1 and CDR2 (germline): SGHDT, YYEEEE. V lost 0 bases and J lost 4; bases outside the gene matches: 6. The length of the CDR3 is 17 residues. CDR3 sequence (DNA): TGTGCCAGCAGCTTGGGGACTAGCGGGGGCCGGGGAGAGACCCAGTACTTC. Protein: CASSLGTSGGRGETQYF. The variable domain in full, completed from reference TRBV5-6 and TRBJ2-5, reads DAGVTQSPTHLIKTRGQQVTLRCSPKSGHDTVSWYQQALGQGPQFIFQYYEEEERQRGNFPDRFSGHQFPNYSSELNVNALLLGDSALYLCASSLGTSGGRGETQYFGPGTRLLVL.

The chain is built from TRBV5-1 and TRBJ2-1; 12 nucleotides match TRBD2. CDR1 is SGHRS and CDR2 is YFSETQ in the germline V gene. Losses at the gene ends were 4 bases for V and 9 bases for J; bases not matched to a gene: 8. The CDR3 runs to 15 residues. The CDR3 region is CASSRGLAGIVEQFF. DNA for the CDR3: TGCGCCAGCAGCCGAGGACTAGCGGGAATCGTTGAGCAGTTCTTC.